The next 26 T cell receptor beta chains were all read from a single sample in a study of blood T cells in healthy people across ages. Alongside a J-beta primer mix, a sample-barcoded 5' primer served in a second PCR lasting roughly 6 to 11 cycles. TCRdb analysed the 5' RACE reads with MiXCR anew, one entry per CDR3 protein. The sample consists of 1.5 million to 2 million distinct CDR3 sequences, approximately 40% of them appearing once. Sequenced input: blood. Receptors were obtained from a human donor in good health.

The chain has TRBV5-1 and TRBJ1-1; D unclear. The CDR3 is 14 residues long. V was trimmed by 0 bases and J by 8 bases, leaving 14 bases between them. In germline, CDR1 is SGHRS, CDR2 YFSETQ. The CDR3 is CASSLGPEGGEAFF. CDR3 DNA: TGCGCCAGCAGCTTGGGGCCCGAGGGAGGCGAAGCTTTCTTT.

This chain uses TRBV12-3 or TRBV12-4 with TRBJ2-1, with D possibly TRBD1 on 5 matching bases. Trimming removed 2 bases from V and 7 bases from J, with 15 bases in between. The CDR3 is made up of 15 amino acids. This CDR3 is CASSLSLGHQNEQFF. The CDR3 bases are TGTGCCAGCAGTTTAAGTTTGGGGCATCAAAATGAGCAGTTCTTC.

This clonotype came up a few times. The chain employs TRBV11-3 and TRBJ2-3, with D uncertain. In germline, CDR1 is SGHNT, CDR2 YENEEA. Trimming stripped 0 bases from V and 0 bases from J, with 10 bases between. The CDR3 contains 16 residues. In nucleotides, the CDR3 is TGTGCCAGCAGCTTAGATCTGCCATCGAGCACAGATACGCAGTATTTT. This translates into CASSLDLPSSTDTQYF.

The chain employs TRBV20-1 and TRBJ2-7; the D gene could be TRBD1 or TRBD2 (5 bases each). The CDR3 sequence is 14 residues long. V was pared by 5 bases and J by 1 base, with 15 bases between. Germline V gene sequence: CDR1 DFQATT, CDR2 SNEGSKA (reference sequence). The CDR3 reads CSAVRDGRSYEQYF. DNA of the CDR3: TGCAGTGCTGTCCGGGACGGCCGATCCTACGAGCAGTACTTC.

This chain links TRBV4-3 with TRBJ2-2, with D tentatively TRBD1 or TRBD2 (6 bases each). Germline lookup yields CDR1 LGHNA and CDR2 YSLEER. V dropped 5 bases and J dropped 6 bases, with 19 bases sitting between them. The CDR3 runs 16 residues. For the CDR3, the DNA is TGCGCCAGCAGCGATAACAGGGAGGAGATCGCCGGGGAGCTGTTTTTT. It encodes CASSDNREEIAGELFF.

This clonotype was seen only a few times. CDR3 protein: CSVLVGVDRYNEQFF. The CDR3 DNA sequence: TGCAGCGTTTTGGTGGGGGTCGACCGTTACAATGAGCAGTTCTTC. This chain links TRBV29-1 with TRBJ2-1; either TRBD1 or TRBD2 may supply D (5 bases each). The CDR3 totals 15 residues. The V and J ends lost 5 bases and 4 bases respectively, with 18 bases between them. Germline V gene lookup returns CDR1 SQVTM and CDR2 ANQGSEA.

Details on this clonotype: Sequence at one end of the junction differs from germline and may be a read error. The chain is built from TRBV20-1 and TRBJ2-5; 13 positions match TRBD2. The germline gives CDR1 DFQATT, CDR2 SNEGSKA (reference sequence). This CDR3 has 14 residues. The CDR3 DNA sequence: TGCAGTGCTACAGGACTAGCGGGAGAAGAGACCAAGTACTTC. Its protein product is CSATGLAGEETKYF.

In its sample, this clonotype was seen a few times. DNA for the CDR3: TGCAGCGTGATGGTCCAGGGTCAAGAGACCCAGTACTTC. Its translation is CSVMVQGQETQYF. The rearrangement joins TRBV29-1 to TRBJ2-5; D is perhaps TRBD1 (5 bases). V was clipped by 6 bases and J by 2 bases, with 13 bases between them. The CDR3 has 13 amino acids. Germline V gene sequence: CDR1 SQVTM, CDR2 ANQGSEA.

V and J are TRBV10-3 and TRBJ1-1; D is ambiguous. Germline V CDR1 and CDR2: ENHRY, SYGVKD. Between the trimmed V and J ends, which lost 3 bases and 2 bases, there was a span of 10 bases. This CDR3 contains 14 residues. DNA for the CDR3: TGTGCCATCAGTGAACAACCGACCAACACTGAAGCTTTCTTT. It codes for CAISEQPTNTEAFF.

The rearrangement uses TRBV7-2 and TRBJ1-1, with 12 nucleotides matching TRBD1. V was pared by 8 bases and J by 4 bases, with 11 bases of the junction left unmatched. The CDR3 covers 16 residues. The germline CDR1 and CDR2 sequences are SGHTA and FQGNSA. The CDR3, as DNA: TGTGCCAGCTCTTCTCCGGGACAGGGGGCTCGCACTGAAGCTTTCTTT. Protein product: CASSSPGQGARTEAFF.

The CDR3 DNA reads as TGTGCCAGCAGTGAACGTGGTGGCTACACCTTC. Translated: CASSERGGYTF. The chain employs TRBV2 and TRBJ1-2; unclear D gene. Deletions cut 2 bases from V and 7 bases from J, with 5 bases between. This CDR3 is 11 amino acids long. CDR1 is SNHLY, CDR2 FYNNEI, per germline.

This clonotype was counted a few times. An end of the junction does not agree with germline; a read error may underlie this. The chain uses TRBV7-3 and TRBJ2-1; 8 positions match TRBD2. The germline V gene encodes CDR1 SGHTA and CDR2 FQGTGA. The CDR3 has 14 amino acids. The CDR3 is CASSPGGSCNEQFF. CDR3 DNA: TGTGCCAGCAGCCCGGGAGGGTCCTGCAATGAGCAGTTCTTC. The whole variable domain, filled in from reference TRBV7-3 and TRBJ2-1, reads GAGVSQTPSNKVTEKGKYVELRCDPISGHTALYWYRQSLGQGPEFLIYFQGTGAADDSGLPNDRFFAVRPEGSVSTLKIQRTERGDSAVYLCASSPGGSCNEQFFGPGTRLTVL.

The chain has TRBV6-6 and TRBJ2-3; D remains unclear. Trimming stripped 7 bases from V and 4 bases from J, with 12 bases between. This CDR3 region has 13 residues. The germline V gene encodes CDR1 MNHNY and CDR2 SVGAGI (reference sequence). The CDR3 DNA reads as TGTGCCAGCACCCCCAGATGGGCAGATACGCAGTATTTT. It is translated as CASTPRWADTQYF.

The CDR3 sequence is CASSARENRGKNIQYF. In nucleotides, the CDR3 is TGTGCCAGCAGTGCCAGGGAGAATAGGGGCAAAAACATTCAGTACTTC. The chain joins TRBV27 to TRBJ2-4, with D perhaps given as TRBD1 or TRBD2 (5 bases each). Germline CDR1 is MNHEY and CDR2 is SMNVEV (reference sequence). Trimming took 5 bases from V and 3 from J, leaving 17 bases between them. This CDR3 is built from 16 residues.

CDR3 amino acids: CASSYNAQGTQYF. CDR3 sequence (DNA): TGTGCCAGCAGTTACAACGCACAGGGGACCCAGTACTTC. The chain combines TRBV6-5 with TRBJ2-7; TRBD1 is a possible D gene (6 bases). Judging by the DNA end, TRBJ2-5 fits better; the J call may be wrong. Germline V gene sequence: CDR1 MNHEY, CDR2 SVGAGI. This CDR3 contains 13 residues.

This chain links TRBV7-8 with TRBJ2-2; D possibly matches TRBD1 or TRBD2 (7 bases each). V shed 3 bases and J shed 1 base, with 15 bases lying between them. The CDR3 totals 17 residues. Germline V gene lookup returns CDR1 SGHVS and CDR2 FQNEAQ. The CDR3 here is CASSFYRGGENTGELFF. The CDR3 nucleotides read TGTGCCAGCAGCTTTTACAGGGGAGGGGAGAACACCGGGGAGCTGTTTTTT.

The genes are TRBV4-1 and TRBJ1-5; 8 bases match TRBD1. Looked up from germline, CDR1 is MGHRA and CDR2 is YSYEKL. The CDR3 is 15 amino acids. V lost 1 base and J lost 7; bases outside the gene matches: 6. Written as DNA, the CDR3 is TGCGCCAGCAGCCAAGTAAGCAGGGGGCGCCAGCCCCAGCATTTT. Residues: CASSQVSRGRQPQHF.

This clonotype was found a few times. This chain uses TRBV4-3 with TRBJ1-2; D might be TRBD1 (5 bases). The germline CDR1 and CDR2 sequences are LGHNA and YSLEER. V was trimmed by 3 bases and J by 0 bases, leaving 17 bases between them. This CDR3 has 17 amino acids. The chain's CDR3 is CASSQGRQTHPNYGYTF. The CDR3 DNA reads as TGCGCCAGCAGCCAGGGACGACAGACTCATCCTAACTATGGCTACACCTTC.

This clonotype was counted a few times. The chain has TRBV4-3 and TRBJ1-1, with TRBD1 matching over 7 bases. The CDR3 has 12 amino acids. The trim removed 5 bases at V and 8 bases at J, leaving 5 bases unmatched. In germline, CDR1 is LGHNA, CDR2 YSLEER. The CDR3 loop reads CASSWGQQEAFF. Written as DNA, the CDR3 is TGCGCCAGCAGCTGGGGACAGCAAGAAGCTTTCTTT.

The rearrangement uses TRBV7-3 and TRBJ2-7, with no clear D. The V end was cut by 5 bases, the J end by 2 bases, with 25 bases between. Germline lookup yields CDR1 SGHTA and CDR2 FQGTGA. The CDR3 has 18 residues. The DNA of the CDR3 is TGTGCCAGCAGCATTAGGCCCTCCATACAGTTGAAAGCCTACGAGCAGTACTTC. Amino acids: CASSIRPSIQLKAYEQYF. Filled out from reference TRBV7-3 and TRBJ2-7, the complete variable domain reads GAGVSQTPSNKVTEKGKYVELRCDPISGHTALYWYRQSLGQGPEFLIYFQGTGAADDSGLPNDRFFAVRPEGSVSTLKIQRTERGDSAVYLCASSIRPSIQLKAYEQYFGPGTRLTVT.

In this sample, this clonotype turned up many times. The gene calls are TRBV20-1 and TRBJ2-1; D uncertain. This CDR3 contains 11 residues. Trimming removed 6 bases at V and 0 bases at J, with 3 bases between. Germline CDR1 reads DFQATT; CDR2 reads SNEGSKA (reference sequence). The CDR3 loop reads CSADSYNEQFF. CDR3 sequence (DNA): TGCAGTGCGGACTCCTACAATGAGCAGTTCTTC.

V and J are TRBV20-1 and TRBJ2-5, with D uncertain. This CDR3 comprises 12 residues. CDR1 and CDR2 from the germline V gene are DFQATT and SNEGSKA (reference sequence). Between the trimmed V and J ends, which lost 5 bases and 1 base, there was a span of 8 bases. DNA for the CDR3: TGCAGTGCTTGGGGTATCCAAGAGACCCAGTACTTC. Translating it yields CSAWGIQETQYF.

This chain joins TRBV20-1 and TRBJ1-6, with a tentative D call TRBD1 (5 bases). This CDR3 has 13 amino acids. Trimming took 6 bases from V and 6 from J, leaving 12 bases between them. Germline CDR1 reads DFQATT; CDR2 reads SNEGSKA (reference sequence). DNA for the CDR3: TGCAGTGCCTGGACACCCAGTAATTCACCCCTCCACTTT. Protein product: CSAWTPSNSPLHF.

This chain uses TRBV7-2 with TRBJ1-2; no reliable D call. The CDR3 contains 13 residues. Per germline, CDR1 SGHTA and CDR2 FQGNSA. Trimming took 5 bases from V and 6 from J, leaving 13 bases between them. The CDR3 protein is CASSIKLRNGYTF. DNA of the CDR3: TGTGCCAGCAGCATTAAGCTGAGAAATGGCTACACCTTC.

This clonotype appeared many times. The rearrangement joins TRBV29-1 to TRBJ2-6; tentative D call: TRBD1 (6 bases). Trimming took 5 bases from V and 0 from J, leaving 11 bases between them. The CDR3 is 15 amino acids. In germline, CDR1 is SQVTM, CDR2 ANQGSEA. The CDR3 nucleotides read TGCAGCGTTATCGACAGGAGCTCTGGGGCCAACGTCCTGACTTTC. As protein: CSVIDRSSGANVLTF.

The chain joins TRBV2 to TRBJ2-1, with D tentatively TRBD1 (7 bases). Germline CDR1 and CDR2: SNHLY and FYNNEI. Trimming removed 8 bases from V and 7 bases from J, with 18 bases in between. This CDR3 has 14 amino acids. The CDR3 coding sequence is TGTGCCAGCCGCGGCAGGGGGGCGGGAAATGAGCAGTTCTTC. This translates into CASRGRGAGNEQFF.